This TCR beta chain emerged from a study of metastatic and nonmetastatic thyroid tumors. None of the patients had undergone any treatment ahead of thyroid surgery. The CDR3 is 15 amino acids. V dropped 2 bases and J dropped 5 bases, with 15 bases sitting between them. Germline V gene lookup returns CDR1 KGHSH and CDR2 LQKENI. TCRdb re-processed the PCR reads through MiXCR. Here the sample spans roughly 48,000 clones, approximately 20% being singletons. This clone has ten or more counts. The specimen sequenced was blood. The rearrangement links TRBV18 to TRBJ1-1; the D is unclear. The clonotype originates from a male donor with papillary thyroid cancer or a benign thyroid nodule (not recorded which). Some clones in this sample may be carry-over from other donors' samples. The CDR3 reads CASSPETYVGTEAFF. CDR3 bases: TGTGCCAGCTCACCAGAGACCTACGTAGGTACTGAAGCTTTCTTT. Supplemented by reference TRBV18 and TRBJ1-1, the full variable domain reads NAGVMQNPRHLVRRRGQEARLRCSPMKGHSHVYWYRQLPEEGLKFMVYLQKENIIDESGMPKERFSAEFPKEGPSILRIQQVVRGDSAAYFCASSPETYVGTEAFFGQGTRLTVV.